The 10 T cell receptor beta chains presented below share a single source sample, sequenced in a study of CD8 T cells in ankylosing spondylitis. Overall study findings and caveats: A TCR beta motif of about 8 highly homologous variants appeared characteristic of ankylosing spondylitis blood.

TCRdb independently ran MiXCR on the 5' RACE reads; one entry per CDR3 protein. Of 750,000 to 850,000 distinct CDR3 sequences in the sample, about 12% were seen once. No antigens are known for them. Sequenced: blood, either unsorted or a sorted T cell fraction (not recorded which). These receptors all stem from a male donor with ankylosing spondylitis.

In this sample, this clonotype turned up a few times. At one end the junction does not follow the germline gene, possibly because of a read error. The chain carries TRBV27 and TRBJ2-7, with 7 bases matching TRBD2. Germline V gene sequence: CDR1 MNHEY, CDR2 SMNVEV (reference sequence). The CDR3 has 10 amino acids. The CDR3 DNA reads as TGCGGGGGGTTGTTGGACGAGCAGTACTTC. Translated, it gives CGGLLDEQYF.

This clonotype has more than one count but fewer than ten. V and J are TRBV29-1 and TRBJ2-7; 7 nucleotides line up with TRBD2. Germline assignment: CDR1 SQVTM and CDR2 ANQGSEA. The CDR3 has 14 residues. V shed 3 bases, J shed 2 bases, and the junction held 7 bases outside the gene matches. CDR3 sequence reads: CSVDLAGSAYEQYF. CDR3 coding DNA: TGCAGCGTTGATTTAGCGGGCAGCGCCTACGAGCAGTACTTC.

This clonotype was seen many times. This rearrangement joins TRBV29-1 to TRBJ2-3, with 9 bases that match TRBD2. Germline CDR1 SQVTM, CDR2 ANQGSEA. The length of the CDR3 is 15 residues. V lost 1 base and J lost 4; bases outside the gene matches: 6. CDR3 region: CSVEGWSGRSDTQYF. The CDR3 nucleotides are TGCAGCGTTGAAGGATGGAGCGGGAGGTCAGATACGCAGTATTTT.

As regards this clonotype: The CDR3 does not close with the conserved phenylalanine or tryptophan, likely indicating a read error. The chain joins TRBV18 to TRBJ1-4; D not resolved. Germline CDR1 reads KGHSH; CDR2 reads LQKENI. The CDR3 length is 15 residues. V was trimmed by 3 bases and J by 5 bases, leaving 13 bases between them. CDR3 amino acids: CASSPQRGQNEKLFI. The CDR3, as DNA: TGTGCCAGCTCACCCCAGCGAGGGCAGAATGAAAAACTGTTTATT.

About this clonotype itself: This may stem from a read error, because a much larger clone lies one nucleotide away. The J gene is TRBJ2-1, the V gene TRBV5-1; no firm D call. CDR1 is SGHRS and CDR2 is YFSETQ in the germline V gene. This CDR3 comprises 17 residues. The CDR3 sequence is CASSLAIVGSSYSEQFF. CDR3 nucleotides: TGCGCCAGCAGCTTGGCTATAGTGGGCAGCTCCTACAGTGAGCAGTTCTTC.

This clonotype showed up many times. The V call is TRBV10-3, the J call TRBJ2-5; D unclear. Trimming stripped 0 bases from V and 6 bases from J, with 11 bases between. The CDR3 spans 14 residues. Germline values: CDR1 ENHRY, CDR2 SYGVKD. In DNA, the CDR3 is TGTGCCATCAGTGAGTCCCAGACTCTAAAGACCCAGTACTTC. Residues: CAISESQTLKTQYF.

V is TRBV20-1 and J is TRBJ1-6; D not certain. V lost 2 bases, J lost 4 bases, and 12 bases lay in between. CDR3 length equals 15 residues. CDR1 is DFQATT and CDR2 is SNEGSKA in the germline V gene (reference sequence). The CDR3 region is CSARNSQRYNSPLHF. The DNA of the CDR3 is TGCAGTGCTAGAAACAGTCAGAGATATAATTCACCCCTCCACTTT.

This clonotype was picked up many times. The rearrangement uses TRBV20-1 and TRBJ1-1; D unclear. CDR1 and CDR2 from the germline V gene are DFQATT and SNEGSKA (reference sequence). Trimming pared 0 bases from V and 5 bases from J, leaving 16 bases between. The CDR3 spans 15 residues. The CDR3: CSAREFGSPKTEAFF. CDR3 DNA: TGCAGTGCTAGAGAATTTGGGTCTCCGAAGACTGAAGCTTTCTTT.

The chain has TRBV12-3 or TRBV12-4 and TRBJ1-1; 8 bases are a match to TRBD1. Trimming removed 3 bases from V and 3 bases from J; junction bases left unmatched: 9. CDR3 size: 16 residues. The CDR3 sequence is CASSFNTGGMDTEAFF. CDR3 coding DNA: TGTGCCAGCAGTTTCAATACAGGGGGTATGGACACTGAAGCTTTCTTT.

This clonotype was observed a handful of times. This rearrangement joins TRBV20-1 to TRBJ2-3; TRBD1 aligns across 8 bases. J gave up 1 base and V 5 bases, and 5 bases lay outside the gene matches. The CDR3 has 14 residues. Germline V gene data show CDR1 as DFQATT and CDR2 as SNEGSKA (reference sequence). CDR3 in amino acids: CSAGGQGRTDTQYF. For the CDR3, the DNA is TGCAGTGCTGGAGGACAGGGACGCACAGATACGCAGTATTTT.